This entry describes one T cell receptor (beta chain). There are 12 residues in the CDR3. Germline V gives CDR1 KGHDR, CDR2 SFDVKD. Between the trimmed V and J ends, which lost 5 bases and 8 bases, there was a span of 9 bases. These data are taken from a study of blood T cell repertoires in COVID-19. About the study: COVID-19 samples from acute and convalescent phases originated in the United States, Italy and Spain. T cells, B-cell-depleted T cells, or PBMCs provided the cDNA or gDNA that served as material.

Original methodology: Reference gene primer amplification yielded estimated nucleated cell counts. Assay: immunoSEQ multiplex PCR; the TCRdb copy retains only in-frame clones and omits some. From that table come the V and J calls and clone size; the DNA was used to work out D and trimming. Of about 120,000 clones in the sample, 88% are singletons; the top ten hold about 1%. The genes are TRBV24-1 and TRBJ2-1; D gene unclear. This clonotype was sampled from a woman between 45 and 60 years old with active or convalescent COVID-19. Sequences were obtained from peripheral blood. The CDR3 is CATSGPSDEQFF. In DNA form, the CDR3 reads TGTGCCACCAGTGGTCCGAGTGATGAGCAGTTCTTC.